This T cell receptor (beta chain) comes out of a study of blood T cell repertoires in COVID-19. Repertoires were generated with immunoSEQ multiplex PCR, while TCRdb's copy carries only in-frame clones and drops some. Of about 89,000 clones detected, about 88% appear once; the ten largest clones hold 1% to 1.5%. The clonotype originates from a man at least 80 years old with active or convalescent COVID-19. Specimen: peripheral blood.

CDR3 region: CASSLGSVTEAFF. The CDR3 DNA reads as TGTGCCAGCAGCTTAGGGAGTGTTACTGAAGCTTTCTTT. The rearrangement links TRBV11-3 to TRBJ1-1; D not resolved. Germline assignment: CDR1 SGHNT and CDR2 YENEEA. CDR3 length: 13 amino acids. V lost 1 base and J lost 5, with 8 bases in between.